The present entry profiles one T cell receptor beta chain with its context. Its target is unknown. TCRdb's table, derived via immunoSEQ multiplex PCR, lists solely in-frame clones and lacks some. This sample has 35,000 to 45,000 clones; about 89% occur once, and the top ten carry roughly 3.6%. There are 16 residues in the CDR3. CDR1 GTSNPN and CDR2 SVGIG come from the germline V gene (reference sequence). V was clipped by 3 bases and J by 0 bases; unmatched bases: 5. This sample stems from a study of OX40 agonist ivuxolimab in advanced cancers. Regarding the study as a whole: More expanded clones were found, on average, in CD8+ than in CD4+ T cells. At 0.1 to 3.0 mg/kg, clonal expansion of CD4+ and CD8+ blood T cells had occurred by week 6. Partly responding patients at 0.1-3.0 mg/kg showed some of the smallest clonal expansion.

The V gene is TRBV30, the J gene TRBJ1-6, with 7 bases lining up with TRBD1. This material consisted of CD4+ or CD8+ T cells sorted from blood, taken in a trial of the OX40 agonist ivuxolimab. The origin of this receptor is an adult with an advanced solid tumor such as melanoma, head and neck, liver or kidney cancer. The CDR3: CAWSPGQSSYNSPLHF. CDR3 bases: TGTGCCTGGAGCCCGGGACAGAGCTCCTATAATTCACCCCTCCACTTT.